The rows below give T cell receptor beta chains drawn from one sample of a study of blood T cell repertoires in COVID-19. Only in-frame clones appear in the TCRdb table, and some are missing; sequencing was by immunoSEQ multiplex PCR. The sample lists about 200,000 clones, less than 85% seen once, with roughly 5.2% in the top ten. The specimen sequenced was PBMCs or T cells enriched from blood (not recorded which). These receptors all stem from a woman aged 55-75 years with acute COVID-19. The CDR3 runs from the conserved cysteine through the conserved F or W. A D gene is named only where the DNA matches it firmly. Only some rows state a clone size, as once, few, many or a class for expanded clones.

TRBV12-3/TRBV12-4	TRBD1	TRBJ1-3	-	CASSGTEGNTIYF	TGTGCCAGCAGTGGGACAGAAGGAAACACCATATATTTT
TRBV19	-	TRBJ2-1	-	CASSPIGAGNRREQFF	TGTGCCAGTAGTCCTATAGGGGCAGGGAATCGCCGTGAGCAGTTCTTC
TRBV12-3/TRBV12-4	-	TRBJ2-5	-	CASSPLVETQYF	TGTGCCAGCAGTCCCTTAGTGGAGACCCAGTACTTC
TRBV18	TRBD1	TRBJ1-6	-	CASSSTRGRNSPLHF	TGTGCCAGCTCATCAACCAGGGGGCGGAATTCACCCCTCCACTTT
TRBV7-2	-	TRBJ1-5	few	CASSLDWRNQPQHF	TGTGCCAGCAGCTTAGATTGGCGCAATCAGCCCCAGCATTTT
TRBV21-1	-	TRBJ2-3	-	CASSRPSGTLNTDTQYF	TGTGCCAGCAGCAGGCCTAGCGGGACGCTTAACACAGATACGCAGTATTTT
TRBV27	TRBD2	TRBJ2-1	few	CASQGLAGVHEQFF	TGTGCCAGCCAGGGACTAGCGGGAGTACATGAGCAGTTCTTC
TRBV7-6	-	TRBJ2-1	-	CASSPSWGTQTYNEQFF	TGTGCCAGCAGCCCATCATGGGGCACCCAAACCTACAATGAGCAGTTCTTC
TRBV6-2/TRBV6-3	-	TRBJ1-1	-	CASSYSTIGGLEAFF	TGTGCCAGCAGTTACTCGACGATAGGAGGGTTAGAAGCTTTCTTT
TRBV24-1	TRBD1	TRBJ1-2	-	CATSMGQGYEGYTF	TGTGCCACCAGCATGGGACAGGGGTATGAGGGCTACACCTTC
TRBV28	-	TRBJ1-2	-	CASSRGRSYTF	TGTGCCAGTAGCCGTGGTAGGAGCTACACCTTC
TRBV15	TRBD2	TRBJ2-5	few	CATSRDSLAGGRGETQYF	TGTGCCACCAGCAGAGACAGCCTAGCGGGGGGTCGAGGAGAGACCCAGTACTTC
TRBV12-5	-	TRBJ1-5	-	CASGLGGDQHF	TGTGCTAGTGGTCTGGGGGGGGATCAGCATTTT
TRBV5-1	-	TRBJ2-1	-	CASSLGLAVGANEQFF	TGCGCCAGCAGCTTGGGGTTGGCGGTAGGGGCCAATGAGCAGTTCTTC
TRBV4-1	-	TRBJ2-3	-	CASSQGRAASTDTQYF	TGCGCCAGCAGCCAAGGGAGGGCGGCTAGCACAGATACGCAGTATTTT
TRBV6-4	TRBD2	TRBJ2-3	-	CASSVSLADTDTQYF	TGTGCCAGCAGTGTTAGTCTAGCGGACACAGATACGCAGTATTTT
TRBV6-5	TRBD1	TRBJ1-2	-	CASTTDREGYGYTF	TGTGCCAGCACTACGGACAGGGAGGGCTATGGCTACACCTTC
TRBV4-3	TRBD1	TRBJ1-2	-	CASSQDTGQGLINYGYTF	TGCGCCAGCAGCCAAGATACGGGACAGGGGTTAATAAACTATGGCTACACCTTC
TRBV9	TRBD1	TRBJ1-5	-	CASSVEYGQGANQPQHF	TGTGCCAGCAGCGTAGAGTATGGACAGGGGGCGAATCAGCCCCAGCATTTT
TRBV9	TRBD1	TRBJ2-1	-	CASSVATGQGSYNEQFF	TGTGCCAGCAGCGTAGCAACGGGACAGGGCTCCTACAATGAGCAGTTCTTC
TRBV20-1	TRBD2	TRBJ2-3	-	CSASAAGVTDTQYF	TGCAGTGCTAGTGCAGCGGGGGTCACAGATACGCAGTATTTT
TRBV30	TRBD1	TRBJ2-7	-	CAWAVRQGGHEQYF	TGTGCCTGGGCCGTCCGACAGGGGGGGCACGAGCAGTACTTC
TRBV3-1/TRBV3-2	-	TRBJ2-2	-	CASSQGGNTGELFF	TGTGCCAGCAGCCAAGGCGGAAACACCGGGGAGCTGTTTTTT
TRBV10-3	-	TRBJ2-1	-	CAISEGGASAASSYNEQFF	TGTGCCATCAGTGAGGGTGGGGCTAGCGCGGCGAGCTCCTACAATGAGCAGTTCTTC
TRBV19	TRBD1	TRBJ1-2	-	CASSIADRSGYGYTF	TGTGCCAGTAGTATCGCGGACAGGTCAGGCTATGGCTACACCTTC
TRBV27	-	TRBJ2-7	-	CASSLHRAYEQYF	TGTGCCAGCAGTTTACACAGAGCCTACGAGCAGTACTTC
TRBV5-6	TRBD1	TRBJ1-2	-	CASIRQGALGYTF	TGTGCCAGCATACGACAGGGGGCTTTAGGCTACACCTTC
TRBV7-2	TRBD2	TRBJ2-7	-	CASLSAAGGRIEQYF	TGTGCCAGCCTATCCGCTGCGGGAGGGCGGATCGAGCAGTACTTC
TRBV9	TRBD2	TRBJ2-3	once	CASSHTRGGFSSTDTQYF	TGTGCCAGCAGCCACACGCGGGGGGGCTTTAGTAGCACAGATACGCAGTATTTT
TRBV5-1	TRBD2	TRBJ2-3	-	CASSLAGQVTDTQYF	TGCGCCAGCAGCCTAGCGGGGCAGGTCACAGATACGCAGTATTTT
TRBV15	-	TRBJ2-2	-	CATSRAWGRTGRAGELFF	TGTGCCACCAGCAGAGCTTGGGGGCGGACAGGGAGGGCCGGGGAGCTGTTTTTT
TRBV29-1	-	TRBJ1-1	-	CSVKPRGPNTEAFF	TGCAGCGTTAAGCCCAGGGGTCCGAACACTGAAGCTTTCTTT
TRBV7-8	TRBD1	TRBJ1-2	-	CASTQRGTGNYGYTF	TGTGCCAGCACCCAGCGGGGGACAGGGAACTATGGCTACACCTTC
TRBV5-1	TRBD1	TRBJ2-7	once	CASSLQAPGTGGEQYF	TGCGCCAGCAGCTTGCAGGCTCCCGGGACAGGGGGCGAGCAGTACTTC
TRBV20-1	-	TRBJ1-2	-	CSPRGAGYTF	TGCTCGCCTCGGGGGGCTGGCTACACCTTC
TRBV2	TRBD1	TRBJ1-2	once	CASTGQGWDGYTF	TGTGCCAGCACGGGACAGGGTTGGGATGGCTACACCTTC
TRBV5-1	TRBD1	TRBJ2-7	-	CASSLSGQLYEQYF	TGCGCCAGCAGCTTGTCGGGACAGCTCTACGAGCAGTACTTC
TRBV29-1	-	TRBJ1-1	-	CSVGGRTEAFF	TGCAGCGTTGGTGGGAGGACTGAAGCTTTCTTT
TRBV15	TRBD2	TRBJ2-2	-	CATSREAGVSSMAGELFF	TGTGCCACCAGCAGAGAGGCGGGAGTGAGTTCGATGGCCGGGGAGCTGTTTTTT
TRBV3-1/TRBV3-2	-	TRBJ2-3	-	CASSHLTGTYTDTQYF	TGTGCCAGCAGCCACCTCACCGGGACATACACAGATACGCAGTATTTT
TRBV19	-	TRBJ1-5	-	CASSMQEGQPQHF	TGTGCCAGTAGTATGCAAGAGGGTCAGCCCCAGCATTTT
TRBV27	TRBD1	TRBJ2-1	-	CASSSDRASYNEQFF	TGTGCCAGCAGCTCCGACAGGGCCTCCTACAATGAGCAGTTCTTC
TRBV30	-	TRBJ1-6	once	CAWSGRDYNSPLHF	TGTGCCTGGAGTGGCAGGGATTATAATTCACCCCTCCACTTT
TRBV5-7	TRBD2	TRBJ2-2	many	CASSLLERGVGGELFF	TGTGCCAGCAGCCTGCTCGAGCGGGGGGTAGGCGGGGAGCTGTTTTTT
TRBV30	-	TRBJ1-1	-	CAWSVPYPTGLKEAFF	TGTGCCTGGAGTGTACCTTATCCGACAGGCCTTAAAGAAGCTTTCTTT
TRBV24-1	TRBD1	TRBJ2-1	-	CATHPGQGRMNEQFF	TGTGCCACTCACCCGGGACAGGGAAGAATGAATGAGCAGTTCTTC
TRBV19	-	TRBJ1-2	few	CASSPRREGPIHYGYTF	TGTGCCAGTAGTCCCCGCCGAGAGGGCCCAATCCACTATGGCTACACCTTC
TRBV6-6	-	TRBJ2-5	-	CASSAEETQYF	TGTGCCAGCTCAGCGGAAGAGACCCAGTACTTC
TRBV5-1	-	TRBJ2-5	once	CASSLMPEETQYF	TGCGCCAGCAGCTTGATGCCGGAAGAGACCCAGTACTTC
TRBV4-3	-	TRBJ1-4	-	CASSQPGNEKLFF	TGCGCCAGCAGCCAGCCCGGGAATGAAAAACTGTTTTTT
TRBV19	TRBD1	TRBJ1-1	-	CASWDSPTEAFF	TGTGCCAGCTGGGACAGCCCCACTGAAGCTTTCTTT
TRBV13	-	TRBJ1-2	-	CASSLNSVSYGYTF	TGTGCCAGCAGCTTAAATTCAGTTTCCTATGGCTACACCTTC
TRBV9	-	TRBJ2-2	-	CASSVVAVRNTGELFF	TGTGCCAGCAGCGTAGTAGCCGTTCGGAACACCGGGGAGCTGTTTTTT
TRBV6-2/TRBV6-3	-	TRBJ1-5	-	CASSRGQLRSNQPQHF	TGTGCCAGCAGCCGGGGGCAGCTCCGTAGCAATCAGCCCCAGCATTTT
TRBV25-1	-	TRBJ2-6	once	CASSEPRSDGANVLTF	TGTGCCAGCAGTGAACCGAGGTCCGATGGGGCCAACGTCCTGACTTTC
TRBV3-1/TRBV3-2	-	TRBJ1-5	-	CASSQDIVAQPQHF	TGTGCCAGCAGCCAAGATATCGTAGCCCAGCCCCAGCATTTT
TRBV27	-	TRBJ1-6	-	CASRTAGFRNSPLHF	TGTGCCAGCAGGACCGCAGGGTTCCGTAATTCACCCCTCCACTTT
TRBV5-1	-	TRBJ1-6	-	CASTPGGEGSPLHF	TGCGCCAGCACCCCGGGGGGCGAAGGATCACCCCTCCACTTT
TRBV5-5	TRBD1	TRBJ1-2	once	CASSPKTGLVSNYGYTF	TGTGCCAGCAGCCCCAAGACAGGGTTAGTCTCAAACTATGGCTACACCTTC
TRBV5-1	TRBD1	TRBJ1-1	-	CASSLGTAEVAFF	TGCGCCAGCAGCCTTGGGACAGCCGAAGTGGCTTTCTTT